These T cell receptor beta chains were read from a single sample in a study of shared clonotypes between healthy human individuals. Clones were read by immunoSEQ multiplex PCR, and TCRdb kept only the in-frame ones, dropping some. The sample holds some 1,600,000 clones, around 98% seen once. Sequencing was performed on naive CD4+ T cells sorted from blood. These receptors were taken from a man younger than 40 in good health. CDR3s include the opening cysteine and the closing phenylalanine or tryptophan. D genes are given only for firm matches. Size is omitted from some rows. Given values are once, few, many or a class for expanded clones.

>TRBV2|NA|TRBJ1-1|13|NA
CASKMAAGGEAFF
TGTGCCAGCAAAATGGCCGCTGGGGGCGAAGCTTTCTTT
>TRBV28|NA|TRBJ2-5|15|TRBD2
CASSLSLAGVNTINF
TGTGCCAGCAGTTTATCACTAGCGGGAGTCAACACTATTAACTTC
>TRBV9|NA|TRBJ2-7|15|NA
CASSVGSQGSYEQYF
TGTGCCAGCAGCGTAGGAAGTCAGGGCTCCTACGAGCAGTACTTC
>TRBV29-1|few|TRBJ2-1|11|NA
CSVDHYNEQFF
TGCAGCGTTGATCACTACAATGAGCAGTTCTTC
>TRBV6-1|NA|TRBJ1-2|14|NA
CASSVRVSDYGYTF
TGTGCCAGCAGTGTTAGGGTATCAGACTATGGCTACACCTTC
>TRBV6-5|NA|TRBJ2-5|13|NA
CASSVRRGETQYF
TGTGCCAGCAGTGTGCGTAGGGGAGAGACCCAGTACTTC
>TRBV5-1|NA|TRBJ2-3|15|NA
CASSLKRLSTDTQYF
TGCGCCAGCAGCTTGAAGCGACTGAGCACAGATACGCAGTATTTT
>TRBV5-8|NA|TRBJ2-5|20|NA
CASSLGGSVMGRHHQETQYF
TGTGCCAGCAGCTTGGGGGGTAGCGTAATGGGACGCCATCACCAAGAGACCCAGTACTTC
>TRBV2|NA|TRBJ2-7|14|NA
CASSLRSHSYEQYF
TGTGCCAGCAGCCTCAGGTCACACTCCTACGAGCAGTACTTC
>TRBV5-1|NA|TRBJ2-3|17|TRBD2
CASSLALAGGYADTQYF
TGCGCCAGCAGCTTGGCTCTAGCGGGAGGCTACGCAGATACGCAGTATTTT
>TRBV7-3|NA|TRBJ2-3|14|NA
CASSPEGATDTQYF
TGTGCCAGCAGCCCCGAGGGAGCGACAGATACGCAGTATTTT
>TRBV7-2|NA|TRBJ1-1|13|NA
CASSVRLNTEAFF
TGTGCCAGCAGCGTAAGATTGAACACTGAAGCTTTCTTT
>TRBV14|NA|TRBJ1-1|15|NA
CASSQAQGHQMKAFF
TGTGCCAGCAGCCAAGCCCAGGGACACCAAATGAAGGCTTTCTTT
>TRBV9|NA|TRBJ2-7|15|TRBD2
CASSVGLAGSYEQYF
TGTGCCAGCAGCGTTGGACTAGCGGGATCCTACGAGCAGTACTTC
>TRBV5-1|NA|TRBJ2-5|16|NA
CASSLMGGLTQETQYF
TGCGCCAGCAGCTTGATGGGGGGCCTTACACAAGAGACCCAGTACTTC
>TRBV7-2|NA|TRBJ2-1|17|NA
CASSLSSSKGAYNEQFF
TGTGCCAGCAGCTTATCATCTAGCAAAGGGGCCTACAATGAGCAGTTCTTC
>TRBV28|NA|TRBJ1-2|11|NA
CASGWGYGYTF
TGTGCCAGCGGGTGGGGCTATGGCTACACCTTC
>TRBV11-2|NA|TRBJ2-4|17|NA
CASSPISGSQAKNIQYF
TGTGCCAGCAGCCCCATCTCTGGAAGCCAAGCCAAAAACATTCAGTACTTC
>TRBV5-5|NA|TRBJ2-7|17|NA
CASSLGAGGGGLYEQYF
TGTGCCAGCAGCCTTGGTGCCGGGGGCGGGGGCCTCTACGAGCAGTACTTC
>TRBV9|NA|TRBJ2-7|16|NA
CASSVAPRTSSYEQYF
TGTGCCAGCAGCGTAGCCCCCAGGACGAGCTCCTACGAGCAGTACTTC
>TRBV5-1|NA|TRBJ1-4|13|NA
CASSYGTDEKLFF
TGCGCCAGCAGCTACGGGACCGATGAAAAACTGTTTTTT
>TRBV21-1|NA|TRBJ2-1|19|NA
CASRTSVTPRFSSYNEQFF
TGTGCCAGCAGGACTAGCGTGACTCCTCGCTTTAGCTCCTACAATGAGCAGTTCTTC
>TRBV28|NA|TRBJ2-7|12|NA
CASSSVSYEQYF
TGTGCCAGCAGTTCCGTTTCCTACGAGCAGTACTTC
>TRBV2|NA|TRBJ2-3|13|TRBD1
CASSRTSGQAPFF
TGTGCCAGCAGTAGGACTTCGGGACAGGCCCCGTTTTTT
>TRBV27|NA|TRBJ2-7|14|NA
CASSLFGRNGEQYF
TGTGCCAGCAGTTTATTTGGGAGAAACGGCGAGCAGTACTTC
>TRBV10-3|NA|TRBJ2-7|14|NA
CATSRGIDSYEQYF
TGTGCCACTTCGAGGGGGATCGACTCCTACGAGCAGTACTTC
>TRBV4-1|NA|TRBJ2-1|16|TRBD2
CASSRLLAGGNNEQFF
TGCGCCAGCAGCCGCCTACTAGCGGGAGGCAACAATGAGCAGTTCTTC
>TRBV7-9|NA|TRBJ2-7|16|NA
CASSLGQGGLPREQYF
TGTGCCAGCAGCTTAGGGCAGGGGGGATTACCACGGGAGCAGTACTTC
>TRBV6-5|NA|TRBJ2-1|11|NA
CASRTYNEQFF
TGTGCCAGCAGGACTTACAATGAGCAGTTCTTC
>TRBV6-4|NA|TRBJ2-7|11|NA
CASSVPYEQYF
TGTGCCAGCAGTGTACCCTACGAGCAGTACTTC
>TRBV5-4|NA|TRBJ2-1|16|TRBD2
CASSQGLAELTNEQFF
TGTGCCAGCAGCCAGGGACTAGCGGAGTTAACCAATGAGCAGTTCTTC
>TRBV7-6|NA|TRBJ2-5|14|TRBD1
CASSFTGGGETQYF
TGTGCCAGCAGCTTTACAGGGGGCGGGGAGACCCAGTACTTC
>TRBV2|NA|TRBJ1-2|14|NA
CASSEYVLSGGYTF
TGTGCCAGCAGTGAATACGTCCTGTCGGGGGGCTACACCTTC
>TRBV7-8|NA|TRBJ2-1|18|TRBD2
CASSSRRDVSGGYNEQFF
TGTGCCAGCAGCTCCCGAAGAGATGTTAGCGGGGGCTACAATGAGCAGTTCTTC
>TRBV28|once|TRBJ1-5|16|NA
CASSPRGGPSNQPQHF
TGTGCCAGCAGCCCACGCGGAGGGCCAAGCAATCAGCCCCAGCATTTT
>TRBV7-2|NA|TRBJ2-2|16|TRBD2
CASSLVPSGTTGELFF
TGTGCCAGCAGCTTAGTCCCTAGCGGGACCACCGGGGAGCTGTTTTTT
>TRBV5-1|NA|TRBJ2-7|17|NA
CASSLALAAGATFEQYF
TGCGCCAGCAGCTTGGCGTTGGCGGCAGGGGCCACCTTCGAGCAGTACTTC
>TRBV7-8|NA|TRBJ1-2|14|NA
CASSLGGGISGYTF
TGTGCCAGCAGCTTAGGTGGGGGTATTAGTGGCTACACCTTC
>TRBV28|NA|TRBJ2-7|14|TRBD1
CASSLVGRGSRQYF
TGTGCCAGCAGTTTAGTCGGCAGGGGGTCGCGGCAGTACTTC
>TRBV11-2|NA|TRBJ2-7|14|NA
CASGRGGNLYEQYF
TGTGCCAGCGGGAGGGGGGGCAACCTCTACGAGCAGTACTTC
>TRBV5-6|NA|TRBJ2-7|15|TRBD1
CASSGAGQGFDEQYF
TGTGCCAGCAGCGGAGCGGGACAGGGATTTGACGAGCAGTACTTC
>TRBV9|NA|TRBJ1-1|16|NA
CASSVGVKGANTEAFF
TGTGCCAGCAGCGTAGGGGTTAAGGGAGCAAACACTGAAGCTTTCTTT
>TRBV4-1|NA|TRBJ2-3|15|TRBD2
CASSPLGLATDTQYF
TGCGCCAGCAGCCCCCTGGGACTAGCAACAGATACGCAGTATTTT
>TRBV4-3|NA|TRBJ2-7|15|TRBD2
CASSQEGTSDYEQYF
TGCGCCAGCAGCCAAGAAGGGACTAGTGACTACGAGCAGTACTTC
>TRBV18|NA|TRBJ2-7|14|TRBD1
CASSLDRGSYEQYF
TGTGCCAGCTCACTGGACAGGGGAAGCTACGAGCAGTACTTC
>TRBV6-5|NA|TRBJ2-7|14|TRBD2
CASSYSTSREEQYF
TGTGCCAGCAGTTACTCGACTAGCCGGGAAGAGCAGTACTTC